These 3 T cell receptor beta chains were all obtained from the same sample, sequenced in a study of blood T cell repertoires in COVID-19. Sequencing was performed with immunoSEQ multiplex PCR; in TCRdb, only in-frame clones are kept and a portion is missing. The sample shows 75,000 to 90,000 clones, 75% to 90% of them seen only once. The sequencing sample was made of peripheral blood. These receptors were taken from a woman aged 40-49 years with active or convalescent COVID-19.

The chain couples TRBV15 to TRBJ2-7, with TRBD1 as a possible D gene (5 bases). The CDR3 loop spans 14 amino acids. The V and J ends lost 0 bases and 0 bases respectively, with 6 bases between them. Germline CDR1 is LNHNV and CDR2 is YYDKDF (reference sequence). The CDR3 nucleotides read TGTGCCACCAGCAGAGACAGGGCCTCCTACGAGCAGTACTTC. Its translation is CATSRDRASYEQYF.

DNA for the CDR3: TGCGCCAGCAGCCAAGCAATGGGCGGACAGGGCGGAACCGGGGAGCTGTTTTTT. This codes for CASSQAMGGQGGTGELFF. V gene TRBV4-1 combines with J gene TRBJ2-2; TRBD1 agrees at 8 bases. This CDR3 has 18 amino acids. The V gene's germline CDR1 is MGHRA and CDR2 YSYEKL. V lost 1 base, J lost 5 bases, and 12 bases stayed unmatched.

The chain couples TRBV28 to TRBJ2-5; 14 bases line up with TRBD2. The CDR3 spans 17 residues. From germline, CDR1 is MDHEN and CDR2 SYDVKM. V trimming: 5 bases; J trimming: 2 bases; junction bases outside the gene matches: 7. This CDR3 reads CASSPGLAGALQETQYF. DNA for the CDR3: TGTGCCAGCAGTCCGGGACTAGCGGGGGCCCTTCAAGAGACCCAGTACTTC.